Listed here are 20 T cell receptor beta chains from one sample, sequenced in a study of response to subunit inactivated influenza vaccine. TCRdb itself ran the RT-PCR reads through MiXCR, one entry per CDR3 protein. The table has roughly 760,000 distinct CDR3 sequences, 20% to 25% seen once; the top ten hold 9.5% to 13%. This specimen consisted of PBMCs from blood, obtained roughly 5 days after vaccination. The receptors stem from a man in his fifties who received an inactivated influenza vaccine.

The DNA for the CDR3 is TGTGCCAGCAGCAAAAGTCGGGTTTATTTCATGAACACTGAAGCTTTCTTT. Translating it yields CASSKSRVYFMNTEAFF. The chain carries TRBV21-1 and TRBJ1-1. TRBV21-1 is marked as a pseudogene. The CDR3 consists of 17 residues.

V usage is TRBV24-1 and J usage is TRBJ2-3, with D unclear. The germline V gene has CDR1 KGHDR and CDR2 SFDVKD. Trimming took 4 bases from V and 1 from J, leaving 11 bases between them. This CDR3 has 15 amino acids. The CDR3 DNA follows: TGTGCCACCAGTGAATCGCGCTTGCGCACAGATACGCAGTATTTT. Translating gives CATSESRLRTDTQYF.

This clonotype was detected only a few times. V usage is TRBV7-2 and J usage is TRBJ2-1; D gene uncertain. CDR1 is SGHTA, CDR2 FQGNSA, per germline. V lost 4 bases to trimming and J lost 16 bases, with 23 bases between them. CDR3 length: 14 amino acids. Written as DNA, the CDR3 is TGTGCCAGCAGCTATAGGGTCACCGCCGCGGCCCCCTTCTTC. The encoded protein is CASSYRVTAAAPFF. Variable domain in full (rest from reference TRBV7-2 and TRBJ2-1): GAGVSQSPSNKVTEKGKDVELRCDPISGHTALYWYRQSLGQGLEFLIYFQGNSAPDKSGLPSDRFSAERTGGSVSTLTIQRTQQEDSAVYLCASSYRVTAAAPFFGPGTRLTVL.

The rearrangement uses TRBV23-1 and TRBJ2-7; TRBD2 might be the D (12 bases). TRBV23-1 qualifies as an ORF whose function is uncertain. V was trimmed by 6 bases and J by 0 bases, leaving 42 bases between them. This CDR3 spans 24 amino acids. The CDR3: CASSQDIRDRGNGLAGLFSYEQYF. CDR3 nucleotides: TGCGCCAGCAGCCAAGACATTCGGGACAGGGGGAACGGACTAGCGGGGCTTTTCTCCTACGAGCAGTACTTC.

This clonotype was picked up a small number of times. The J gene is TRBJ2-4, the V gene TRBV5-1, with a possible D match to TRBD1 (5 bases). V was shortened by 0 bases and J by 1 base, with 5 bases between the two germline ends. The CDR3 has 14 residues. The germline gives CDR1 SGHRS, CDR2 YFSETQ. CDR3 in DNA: TGCGCCAGCAGCTTGGAGGGGGCCAAAAACATTCAGTACTTC. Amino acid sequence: CASSLEGAKNIQYF.

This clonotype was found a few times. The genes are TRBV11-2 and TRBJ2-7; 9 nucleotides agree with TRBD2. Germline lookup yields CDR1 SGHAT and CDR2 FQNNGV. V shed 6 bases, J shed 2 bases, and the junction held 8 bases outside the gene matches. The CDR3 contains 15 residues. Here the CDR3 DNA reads TGTGCCAGCAGGAATCCGGGACTAGCCACCTACGAGCAGTACTTC. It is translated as CASRNPGLATYEQYF.

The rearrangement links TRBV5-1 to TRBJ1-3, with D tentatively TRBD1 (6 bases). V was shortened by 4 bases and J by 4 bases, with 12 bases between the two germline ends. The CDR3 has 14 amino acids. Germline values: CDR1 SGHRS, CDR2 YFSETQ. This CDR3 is CASSQKGEGNTIYF. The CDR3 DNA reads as TGCGCCAGCAGCCAGAAGGGGGAAGGAAACACCATATATTTT.

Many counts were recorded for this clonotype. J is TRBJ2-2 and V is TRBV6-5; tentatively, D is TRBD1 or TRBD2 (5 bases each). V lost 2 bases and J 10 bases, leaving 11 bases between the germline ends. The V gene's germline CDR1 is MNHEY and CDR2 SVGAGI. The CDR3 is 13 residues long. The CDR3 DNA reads TGTGCCAGCAGTTACCTCTCCGGGGCGGAGCTGTTTTTT. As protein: CASSYLSGAELFF.

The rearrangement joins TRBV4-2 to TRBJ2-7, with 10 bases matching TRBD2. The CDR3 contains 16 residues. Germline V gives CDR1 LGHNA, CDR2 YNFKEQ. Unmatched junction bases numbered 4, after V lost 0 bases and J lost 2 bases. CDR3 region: CASSQDSGGTPYEQYF. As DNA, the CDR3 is TGTGCCAGCAGCCAAGATAGCGGGGGGACTCCCTACGAGCAGTACTTC.

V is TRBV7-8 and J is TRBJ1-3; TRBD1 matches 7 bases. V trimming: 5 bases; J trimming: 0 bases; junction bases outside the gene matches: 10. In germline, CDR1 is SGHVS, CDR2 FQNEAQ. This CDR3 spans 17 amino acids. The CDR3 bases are TGTGCCAGCAGCCAACAGGGGTACCTACCCTCTGGAAACACCATATATTTT. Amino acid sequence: CASSQQGYLPSGNTIYF.

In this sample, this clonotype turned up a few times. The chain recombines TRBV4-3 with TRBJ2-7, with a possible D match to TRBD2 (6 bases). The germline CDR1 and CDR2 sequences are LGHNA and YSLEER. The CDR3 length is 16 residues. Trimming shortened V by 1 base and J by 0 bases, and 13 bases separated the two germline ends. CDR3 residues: CASSQGVAGSSYEQYF. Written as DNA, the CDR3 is TGCGCCAGCAGCCAAGGTGTGGCGGGGAGCTCCTACGAGCAGTACTTC.

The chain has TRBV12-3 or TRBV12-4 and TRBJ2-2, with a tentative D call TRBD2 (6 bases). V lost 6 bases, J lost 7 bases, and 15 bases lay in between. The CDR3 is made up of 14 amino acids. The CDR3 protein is CASRPGDVGGELFF. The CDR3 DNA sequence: TGTGCCAGCAGACCGGGGGACGTGGGCGGGGAGCTGTTTTTT.

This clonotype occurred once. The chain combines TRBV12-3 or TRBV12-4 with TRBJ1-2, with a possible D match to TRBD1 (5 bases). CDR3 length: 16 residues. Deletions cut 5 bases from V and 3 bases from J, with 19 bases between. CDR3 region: CASSTGQGRGDYGYTF. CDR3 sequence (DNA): TGTGCCAGCAGTACCGGCCAGGGCAGAGGAGACTATGGCTACACCTTC.

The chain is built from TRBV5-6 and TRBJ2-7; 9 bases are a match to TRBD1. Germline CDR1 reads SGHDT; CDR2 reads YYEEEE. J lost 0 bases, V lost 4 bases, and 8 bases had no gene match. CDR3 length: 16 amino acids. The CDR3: CASSPTDRGTSYEQYF. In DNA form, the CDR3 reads TGTGCCAGCAGCCCAACTGACAGGGGGACCTCCTACGAGCAGTACTTC.

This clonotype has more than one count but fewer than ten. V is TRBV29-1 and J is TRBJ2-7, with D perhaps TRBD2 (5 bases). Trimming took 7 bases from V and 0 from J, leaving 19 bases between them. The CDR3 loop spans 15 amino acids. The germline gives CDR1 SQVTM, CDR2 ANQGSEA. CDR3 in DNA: TGCAGCGCGAGCCGGGGTCGGCTCGTCTCCTACGAGCAGTACTTC. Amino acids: CSASRGRLVSYEQYF.

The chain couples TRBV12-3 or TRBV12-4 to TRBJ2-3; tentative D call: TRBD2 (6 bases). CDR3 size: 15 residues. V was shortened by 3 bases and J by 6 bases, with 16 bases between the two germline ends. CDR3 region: CASSFFPGLADTQYF. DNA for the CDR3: TGTGCCAGCAGTTTTTTCCCGGGGCTAGCGGATACGCAGTATTTT.

The CDR3 nucleotides read TGTGCCAGCAGCAGAACGGGACTAGCGGGCGGCACAGATACGCAGTATTTT. It is translated as CASSRTGLAGGTDTQYF. The chain joins TRBV6-1 to TRBJ2-3; TRBD2 matches at 12 bases. Losses at the gene ends were 6 bases for V and 1 base for J; bases not matched to a gene: 8. The CDR3 extends over 17 amino acids. Germline CDR1 MNHNS, CDR2 SASEGT.

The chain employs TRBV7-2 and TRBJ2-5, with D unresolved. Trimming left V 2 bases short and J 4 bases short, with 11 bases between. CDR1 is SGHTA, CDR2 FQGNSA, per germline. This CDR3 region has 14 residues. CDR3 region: CASSLPPIGETQYF. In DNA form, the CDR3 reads TGTGCCAGCAGCTTACCCCCGATAGGAGAGACCCAGTACTTC.

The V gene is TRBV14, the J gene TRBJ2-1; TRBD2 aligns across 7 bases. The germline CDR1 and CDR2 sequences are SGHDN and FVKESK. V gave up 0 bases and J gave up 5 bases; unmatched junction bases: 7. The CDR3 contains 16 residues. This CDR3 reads CASSQDRAGVNNEQFF. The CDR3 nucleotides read TGTGCCAGCAGCCAAGACCGGGCGGGAGTTAACAATGAGCAGTTCTTC.

The DNA for the CDR3 is TGCAGTGCCTCCCCGCAGGCTGGAAACACCATATATTTT. Its translation is CSASPQAGNTIYF. This rearrangement joins TRBV20-1 to TRBJ1-3; D is undetermined. Germline CDR1 and CDR2: DFQATT and SNEGSKA (reference sequence). The CDR3 loop spans 13 amino acids. Trimming stripped 6 bases from V and 2 bases from J, with 11 bases between.